This TCR beta chain was documented in a study of blood T cell repertoires in COVID-19. At the level of the study: COVID-19 samples collected from the United States, Italy and Spain covered acute and convalescent phases. T cells, B-cell-depleted T cells, or PBMCs supplied cDNA or gDNA.

Trimming took 0 bases from V and 9 from J, leaving 13 bases between them. The CDR3 totals 14 residues. Per the germline V gene, CDR1 is SGHRS and CDR2 is YFSETQ. In the study's own analysis: How many nucleated cells were present was estimated from reference gene primer amplification. Clones were sequenced by immunoSEQ multiplex PCR, and TCRdb holds only the in-frame ones, with some missing. The V and J calls and clone size were taken over from that table, and D and trimming were inferred from the DNA. The table shows about 50,000 clones, with roughly nine tenths occurring only once. This sequence joins TRBV5-1 and TRBJ2-1, with a weak D call TRBD2 (6 bases). The sequence derives from a human donor in a cohort sampled during active COVID-19. The sequencing input was peripheral blood. The chain's CDR3 is CASSLAVGTGEQFF. For the CDR3, the DNA is TGCGCCAGCAGCTTGGCCGTAGGGACTGGTGAGCAGTTCTTC.